This is a list of T cell receptor beta chains from one sample in a study of T cell responses to AZD1222 COVID-19 vaccine. Profiled with immunoSEQ multiplex PCR; TCRdb holds only in-frame clones, not every one. This sample has some 87,000 clones; around nine tenths occur once, and the top ten carry 5.2%. The sample here was peripheral blood, taken on day 0 of MenACWY control vaccination. The source is an adult in good health. Both conserved end residues are part of each CDR3. A D gene is named only where the DNA matches it firmly. Some rows have no size entry. The others give once, few or many, or a class for an expanded clone.

V gene	D gene	clone size	J gene	CDR3 protein	CDR3 DNA
TRBV20-1	TRBD1	.	TRBJ2-3	CSASQGVADTQYF	TGCAGTGCTAGTCAGGGGGTGGCAGATACGCAGTATTTT
TRBV5-4	.	.	TRBJ1-2	CASSRDGSILGYTF	TGTGCCAGCAGCCGGGACGGCTCGATTTTGGGCTACACCTTC
TRBV20-1	.	.	TRBJ2-7	CSASLGSSYEQYF	TGCAGTGCTAGTCTGGGGTCCTCCTACGAGCAGTACTTC
TRBV19	.	.	TRBJ2-3	CASRGERGTDTQYF	TGTGCCAGTAGGGGCGAGAGAGGAACAGATACGCAGTATTTT
TRBV29-1	.	.	TRBJ1-1	CSVASRLNTEAFF	TGCAGCGTTGCCTCGCGGTTGAACACTGAAGCTTTCTTT
TRBV5-1	.	.	TRBJ2-5	CASNRDGGYQETQYF	TGCGCCAGCAACCGGGACGGAGGGTATCAAGAGACCCAGTACTTC
TRBV15	.	once	TRBJ2-2	CATSSLSTGELFF	TGTGCCACCAGTTCTCTTAGTACCGGGGAGCTGTTTTTT
TRBV7-6	.	.	TRBJ2-7	CASSFGPYEQYF	TGTGCCAGCAGCTTCGGGCCGTACGAGCAGTACTTC
TRBV18	.	.	TRBJ1-1	CASSPQVVNTEAFF	TGTGCCAGCTCACCACAGGTGGTGAACACTGAAGCTTTCTTT
TRBV19	TRBD1	.	TRBJ2-7	CASSLRTGGDEQYF	TGTGCCAGTAGTTTACGGACAGGTGGGGACGAGCAGTACTTC
TRBV7-3	TRBD1	.	TRBJ2-1	CASSPRTGSSYNEQFF	TGTGCCAGCAGCCCCCGGACAGGGAGCTCCTACAATGAGCAGTTCTTC
TRBV11-2	TRBD1	.	TRBJ1-1	CASSFSRGGTDNTEAFF	TGTGCCAGCAGCTTCTCCCGTGGCGGGACAGATAACACTGAAGCTTTCTTT
TRBV5-1	.	.	TRBJ1-5	CASSSTGNGQPQHF	TGCGCCAGCAGTTCTACAGGGAACGGGCAGCCCCAGCATTTT
TRBV4-3	.	.	TRBJ1-2	CASSQGGNYGYTF	TGCGCCAGCAGCCAAGGGGGGAACTATGGCTACACCTTC
TRBV2	TRBD1	.	TRBJ2-2	CASSEEGTGVPGELFF	TGTGCCAGCAGTGAGGAGGGGACAGGGGTTCCCGGGGAGCTGTTTTTT
TRBV2	.	.	TRBJ1-2	CASSELRGSEGYTF	TGTGCCAGCAGTGAACTGCGGGGGTCGGAAGGCTACACCTTC
TRBV6-6	.	.	TRBJ1-3	CASTYWGGYSGNTIYF	TGTGCCAGCACCTACTGGGGGGGCTACTCTGGAAACACCATATATTTT
TRBV5-4	.	few	TRBJ2-3	CASSLDGGFTQYF	TGTGCCAGCAGCTTGGATGGAGGGTTTACGCAGTATTTT
TRBV24-1	.	.	TRBJ2-5	CATSDPGTEETQYF	TGTGCCACCAGTGACCCCGGGACGGAAGAGACCCAGTACTTC
TRBV7-3	TRBD2	once	TRBJ2-5	CASSQEGGTKTQYF	TGTGCCAGCAGTCAGGAGGGCGGGACTAAGACCCAGTACTTC
TRBV3-1/TRBV3-2	.	.	TRBJ1-1	CASSQGWTGGLNTEAFF	TGTGCCAGCAGCCAGGGGTGGACGGGGGGTTTGAACACTGAAGCTTTCTTT
TRBV5-1	TRBD2	.	TRBJ2-5	CASSLGTGEGTQYF	TGCGCCAGCAGCCTGGGCACCGGGGAGGGGACCCAGTACTTC
TRBV28	.	.	TRBJ2-3	CASRAISTDTQYF	TGTGCCAGCCGAGCGATCTCCACAGATACGCAGTATTTT
TRBV6-5	.	.	TRBJ1-6	CASSLSSLGFNSPLHF	TGTGCCAGCAGTTTGTCCAGTCTCGGTTTTAATTCACCCCTCCACTTT